This T cell receptor beta chain was captured in a study of T cell responses to AZD1222 COVID-19 vaccine. General study results and limits: Vaccine-associated CD4 TCRs ranged over spike, dominating at 160-218 and 743-854. With two AZD1222 doses given, Spike-specific TCR breadth and depth both rose.

Germline lookup yields CDR1 SNHLY and CDR2 FYNNEI. V gave up 7 bases and J gave up 4 bases, with 13 bases separating them. CDR3 length: 14 amino acids. This table comes from immunoSEQ multiplex PCR, and its TCRdb copy is limited to in-frame clones, with some not included. The table includes 75,000 to 100,000 clones, roughly 90% detected once. Points on this clone: Its specificity is unknown.

The chain combines TRBV2 with TRBJ1-4; possibly TRBD1 for D (5 bases). This clonotype was obtained from an adult in good health. The source was peripheral blood, collected on day 0 of AZD1222 vaccination. CDR3 amino acids: CASTQDNYNEKLFF. The CDR3 coding sequence is TGTGCCAGCACCCAGGACAATTATAATGAAAAACTGTTTTTT.